The source of this T cell receptor (beta chain) is a study of T cells expressing NK-cell markers. About the research overall: Sorted CD3+CD56+NKG2C+, CD3+CD56+NKG2C- and CD3+CD56-NKG2C+ T-cell subsets were beta-chain profiled.

The germline V gene encodes CDR1 SEHNR and CDR2 FQNEAQ (reference sequence). The CDR3 contains 15 residues. For each CDR3 protein, TCRdb gives one entry from its re-call of the 5' RACE reads, without DNA. This sample's table reports 400,000 to 450,000 distinct CDR3 sequences. This TCR derives from a woman between 18 and 70 years old in good health. Sequenced: blood T cells: a sorted CD56 or NKG2C T cell subset, CD4+ or CD8+ T cells, or bulk PBMC T cells (not recorded which). The chain uses TRBV7-9 and TRBJ2-1. This CDR3 is CASSLDLGKYNEQFF.